This record concerns one T cell receptor (beta chain) sequence. The entry originates in a study of glioma-infiltrating T cells. TCR alpha and beta CDR3 regions were amplified from RNA using iRepertoire nested multiplex PCR. In TCRdb, the multiplex PCR reads were re-called with MiXCR into one record per CDR3 protein. The sample holds 300,000 to 400,000 distinct CDR3 sequences; 41% are singletons and the top ten take around 11%. This CDR3 is 12 amino acids long. Per the germline V gene, CDR1 is MNHEY and CDR2 is SVGEGT. Trimming left V 1 base short and J 5 bases short, with 5 bases between. This TCR was sampled from a human donor with low-grade glioma or glioblastoma, undergoing nonglioma brain surgery, or in good health (not recorded which). What was sequenced was glioma tissue, nonneoplastic brain tissue, or PBMCs (not recorded which). This chain links TRBV6-2 or TRBV6-3 with TRBJ1-1; D is uncertain. CDR3 nucleotides: TGTGCCAGCAGTTACTTTCGGACTGAAGCTTTCTTT. It is translated as CASSYFRTEAFF.